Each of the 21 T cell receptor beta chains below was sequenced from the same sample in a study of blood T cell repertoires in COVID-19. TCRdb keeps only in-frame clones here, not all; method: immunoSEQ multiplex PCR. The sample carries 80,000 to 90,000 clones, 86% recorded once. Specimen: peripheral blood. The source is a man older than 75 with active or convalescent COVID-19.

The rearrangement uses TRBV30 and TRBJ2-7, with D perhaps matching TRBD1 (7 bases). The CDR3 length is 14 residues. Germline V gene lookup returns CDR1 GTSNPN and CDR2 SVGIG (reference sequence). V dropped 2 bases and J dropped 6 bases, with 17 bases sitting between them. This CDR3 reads CAWSQPGGTLEQYF. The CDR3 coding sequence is TGTGCCTGGAGTCAACCAGGGGGGACACTCGAGCAGTACTTC.

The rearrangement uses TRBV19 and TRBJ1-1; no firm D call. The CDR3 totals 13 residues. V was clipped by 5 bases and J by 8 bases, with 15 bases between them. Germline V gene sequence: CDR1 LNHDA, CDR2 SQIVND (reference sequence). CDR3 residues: CASSYRPGGEAFF. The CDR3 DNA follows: TGTGCCAGTAGTTATCGGCCAGGAGGGGAAGCTTTCTTT.

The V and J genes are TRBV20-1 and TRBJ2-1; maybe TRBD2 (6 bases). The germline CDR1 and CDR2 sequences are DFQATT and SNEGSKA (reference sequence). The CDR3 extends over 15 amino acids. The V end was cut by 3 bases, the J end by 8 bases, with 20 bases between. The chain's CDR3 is CSASGLSGRWDEQFF. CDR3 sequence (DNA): TGCAGTGCTAGTGGCCTTAGCGGACGTTGGGATGAGCAGTTCTTC.

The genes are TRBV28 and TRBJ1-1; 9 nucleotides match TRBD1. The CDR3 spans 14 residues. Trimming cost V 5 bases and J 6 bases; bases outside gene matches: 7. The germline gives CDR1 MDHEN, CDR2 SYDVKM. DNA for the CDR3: TGTGCCAGCAGTCCCGGGACAGGGAGTTCTGAAGCTTTCTTT. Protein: CASSPGTGSSEAFF.

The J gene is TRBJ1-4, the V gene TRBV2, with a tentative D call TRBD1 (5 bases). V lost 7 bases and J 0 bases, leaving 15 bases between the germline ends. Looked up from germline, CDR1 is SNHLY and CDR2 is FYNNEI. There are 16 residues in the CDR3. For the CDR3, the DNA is TGTGCCAGCATGGGGGGGACCGCGGCAACTAATGAAAAACTGTTTTTT. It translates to CASMGGTAATNEKLFF.

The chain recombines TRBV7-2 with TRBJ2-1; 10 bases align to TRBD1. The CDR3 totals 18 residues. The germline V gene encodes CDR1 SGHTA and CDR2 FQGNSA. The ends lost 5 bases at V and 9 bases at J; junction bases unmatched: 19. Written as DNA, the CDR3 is TGTGCCAGCAGCCACCCACCGGGACAGGGGTTGGCTGGAGGTGAGCAGTTCTTC. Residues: CASSHPPGQGLAGGEQFF.

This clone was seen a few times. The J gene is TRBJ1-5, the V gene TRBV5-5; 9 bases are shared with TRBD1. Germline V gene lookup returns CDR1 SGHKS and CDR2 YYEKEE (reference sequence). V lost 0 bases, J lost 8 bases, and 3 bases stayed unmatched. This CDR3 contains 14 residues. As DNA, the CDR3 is TGTGCCAGCAGCTTGGGACAGGGGGACAAGCCCCAGCATTTT. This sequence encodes CASSLGQGDKPQHF. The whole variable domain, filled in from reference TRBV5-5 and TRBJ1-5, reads DAGVTQSPTHLIKTRGQQVTLRCSPISGHKSVSWYQQVLGQGPQFIFQYYEKEERGRGNFPDRFSARQFPNYSSELNVNALLLGDSALYLCASSLGQGDKPQHFGDGTRLSIL.

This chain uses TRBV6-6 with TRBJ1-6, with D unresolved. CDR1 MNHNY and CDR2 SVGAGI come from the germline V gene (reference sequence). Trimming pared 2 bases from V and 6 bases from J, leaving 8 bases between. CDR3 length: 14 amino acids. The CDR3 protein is CASSYPEGNSPLHF. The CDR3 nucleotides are TGTGCCAGCAGTTACCCGGAGGGTAATTCACCCCTCCACTTT.

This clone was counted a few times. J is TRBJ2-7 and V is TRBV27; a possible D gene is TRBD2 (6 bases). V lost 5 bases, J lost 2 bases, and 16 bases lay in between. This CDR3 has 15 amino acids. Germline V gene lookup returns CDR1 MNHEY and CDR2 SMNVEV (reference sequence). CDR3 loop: CASSTFFGRTYEQYF. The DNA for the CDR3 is TGTGCCAGCAGTACCTTTTTCGGGAGAACCTACGAGCAGTACTTC.

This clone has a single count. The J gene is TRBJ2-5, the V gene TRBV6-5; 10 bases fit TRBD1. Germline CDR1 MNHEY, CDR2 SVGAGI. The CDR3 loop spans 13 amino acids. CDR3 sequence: CATTGQGGETQYF. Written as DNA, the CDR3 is TGTGCTACCACCGGACAGGGGGGAGAGACCCAGTACTTC.

The CDR3 reads CASSPTRLAGVENEQFF. CDR3 DNA: TGTGCCAGCAGCCCGACCCGACTAGCGGGAGTGGAGAATGAGCAGTTCTTC. The chain combines TRBV3-1 (or the pseudogene TRBV3-2) with TRBJ2-1, with 12 bases identical to TRBD2. This CDR3 contains 17 residues. The germline V gene has CDR1 LGHDT and CDR2 YNNKEL (reference sequence). V lost 4 bases, J lost 7 bases, and 11 bases stayed unmatched.

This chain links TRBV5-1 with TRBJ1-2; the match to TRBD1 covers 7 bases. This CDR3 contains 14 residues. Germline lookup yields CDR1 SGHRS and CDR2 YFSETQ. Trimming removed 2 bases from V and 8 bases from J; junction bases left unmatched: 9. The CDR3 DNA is TGCGCCAGCAGCTTAGGACAGGAACCTTCGGGCTACACCTTC. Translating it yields CASSLGQEPSGYTF.

This CDR3 is CASSQDSTPSYEQYF. Here the CDR3 DNA reads TGCGCCAGCAGCCAAGATAGCACACCCTCCTACGAGCAGTACTTC. The chain is built from TRBV4-1 and TRBJ2-7; D uncertain. Deletions cut 0 bases from V and 0 bases from J, with 9 bases between. CDR1 MGHRA and CDR2 YSYEKL come from the germline V gene. The CDR3 consists of 15 residues.

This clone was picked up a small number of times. CDR3 sequence: CASSQVQGNTEAFF. CDR3 nucleotides: TGTGCCAGCAGCCAAGTACAGGGGAACACTGAAGCTTTCTTT. The rearrangement uses TRBV3-1 (or the pseudogene TRBV3-2) and TRBJ1-1, with D possibly matching TRBD1 (6 bases). V was trimmed by 1 base and J by 1 base, leaving 7 bases between them. The CDR3 extends over 14 amino acids. Germline CDR1 reads LGHDT; CDR2 reads YNNKEL (reference sequence).

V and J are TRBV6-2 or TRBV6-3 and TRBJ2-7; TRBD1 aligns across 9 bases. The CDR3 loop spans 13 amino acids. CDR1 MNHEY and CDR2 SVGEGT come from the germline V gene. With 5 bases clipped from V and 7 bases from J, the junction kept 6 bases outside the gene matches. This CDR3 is CASSDGTGLEQYF. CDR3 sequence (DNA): TGTGCCAGCAGTGACGGGACAGGGCTTGAGCAGTACTTC.

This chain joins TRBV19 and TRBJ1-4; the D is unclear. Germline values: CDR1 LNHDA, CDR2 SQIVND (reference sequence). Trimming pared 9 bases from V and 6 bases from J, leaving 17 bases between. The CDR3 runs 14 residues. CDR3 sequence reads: CASGMGRSDEKLFF. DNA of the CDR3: TGTGCCAGCGGGATGGGGAGGTCCGATGAAAAACTGTTTTTT.

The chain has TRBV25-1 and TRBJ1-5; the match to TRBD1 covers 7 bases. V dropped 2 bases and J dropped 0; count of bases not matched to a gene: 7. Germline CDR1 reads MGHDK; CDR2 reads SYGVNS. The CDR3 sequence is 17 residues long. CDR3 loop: CASSEVRGQYSNQPQHF. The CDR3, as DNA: TGTGCCAGCAGTGAAGTCAGGGGACAGTATAGCAATCAGCCCCAGCATTTT. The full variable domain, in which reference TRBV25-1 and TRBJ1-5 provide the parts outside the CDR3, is EADIYQTPRYLVIGTGKKITLECSQTMGHDKMYWYQQDPGMELHLIHYSYGVNSTEKGDLSSESTVSRIRTEHFPLTLESARPSHTSQYLCASSEVRGQYSNQPQHFGDGTRLSIL.

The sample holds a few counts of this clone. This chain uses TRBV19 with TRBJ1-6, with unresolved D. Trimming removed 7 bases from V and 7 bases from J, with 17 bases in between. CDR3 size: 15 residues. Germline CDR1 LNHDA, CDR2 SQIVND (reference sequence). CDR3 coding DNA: TGTGCCAGTAAAGCCCGGCGGTCGACGAATTCACCCCTCCACTTT. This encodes CASKARRSTNSPLHF.

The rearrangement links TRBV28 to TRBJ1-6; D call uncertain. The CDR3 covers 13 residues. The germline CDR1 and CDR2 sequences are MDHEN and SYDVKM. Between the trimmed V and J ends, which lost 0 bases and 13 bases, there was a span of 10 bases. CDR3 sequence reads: CASSLWEEGPLHF. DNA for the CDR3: TGTGCCAGCAGTTTATGGGAAGAGGGCCCCCTCCACTTT.

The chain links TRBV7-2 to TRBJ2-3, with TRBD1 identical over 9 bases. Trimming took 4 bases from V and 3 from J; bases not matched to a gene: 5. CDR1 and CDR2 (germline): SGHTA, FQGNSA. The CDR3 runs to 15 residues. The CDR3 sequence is CASSSGQGRTDTQYF. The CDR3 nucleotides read TGTGCCAGCAGCTCGGGACAGGGTAGAACAGATACGCAGTATTTT.

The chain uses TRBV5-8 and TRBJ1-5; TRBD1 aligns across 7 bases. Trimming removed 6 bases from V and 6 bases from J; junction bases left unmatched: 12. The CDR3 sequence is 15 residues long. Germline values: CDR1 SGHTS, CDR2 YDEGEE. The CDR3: CASILGTDPGQPQHF. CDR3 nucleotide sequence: TGTGCCAGCATCCTCGGGACAGACCCCGGTCAGCCCCAGCATTTT. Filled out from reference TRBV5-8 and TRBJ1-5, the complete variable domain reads EAGVTQSPTHLIKTRGQQATLRCSPISGHTSVYWYQQALGLGLQFLLWYDEGEERNRGNFPPRFSGRQFPNYSSELNVNALELEDSALYLCASILGTDPGQPQHFGDGTRLSIL.